This entry lists 20 T cell receptor beta chains sequenced from one sample in a study of blood T cell dynamics during melanoma immunotherapy. TCRdb's copy holds only in-frame clones and misses some; the assay was immunoSEQ multiplex PCR. The sample carries 5,500 to 9,000 clones, 70% to 85% recorded once. Time point meaning: week 3, after first cycle of checkpoint inhibitor. The specimen was blood, collected from a patient treated with checkpoint blockade. The receptors come from a human donor with melanoma.

The chain couples TRBV7-8 to TRBJ2-3; 8 nucleotides match TRBD2. The CDR3 is made up of 19 amino acids. Unmatched junction bases numbered 18, after V lost 5 bases and J lost 2 bases. Germline CDR1 and CDR2: SGHVS and FQNEAQ. CDR3 loop: CASSPSPRLAGGNTDTQYF. The CDR3 DNA reads TGTGCCAGCAGCCCCTCACCCCGTCTCGCGGGGGGTAACACAGATACGCAGTATTTT.

This clone was counted once. The chain links TRBV5-4 to TRBJ2-1; D gene unclear. The CDR3 consists of 11 residues. Trimming took off 2 bases at V and 8 bases at J, with 5 bases between the two ends. Looked up from germline, CDR1 is SGHNT and CDR2 is YYREEE (reference sequence). This CDR3 is CASSFWDEQFF. CDR3 in DNA: TGTGCCAGCAGCTTCTGGGATGAGCAGTTCTTC.

The V and J genes are TRBV30 and TRBJ1-3, with TRBD1 matching 7 bases. From germline, CDR1 is GTSNPN and CDR2 SVGIG (reference sequence). V was pared by 5 bases and J by 3 bases, with 10 bases of the junction left unmatched. This CDR3 comprises 15 residues. The CDR3 region is CAWEQGNSVGNTIYF. CDR3 coding DNA: TGTGCCTGGGAACAGGGGAATTCGGTTGGAAACACCATATATTTT. Filled out from reference TRBV30 and TRBJ1-3, the complete variable domain reads SQTIHQWPATLVQPVGSPLSLECTVEGTSNPNLYWYRQAAGRGLQLLFYSVGIGQISSEVPQNLSASRPQDRQFILSSKKLLLSDSGFYLCAWEQGNSVGNTIYFGEGSWLTVV.

The rearrangement joins TRBV5-8 to TRBJ1-1, with no clear D. Germline V gene sequence: CDR1 SGHTS, CDR2 YDEGEE. The CDR3 consists of 14 residues. V was trimmed by 3 bases and J by 3 bases, leaving 12 bases between them. DNA of the CDR3: TGTGCCAGCAGCTCGACTCCGGCGGACACTGAAGCTTTCTTT. It translates to CASSSTPADTEAFF.

The rearrangement uses TRBV4-1 and TRBJ1-2; D unclear. CDR1 and CDR2 (germline): MGHRA, YSYEKL. The CDR3 extends over 15 amino acids. The V end was cut by 0 bases, the J end by 4 bases, with 12 bases between. CDR3: CASSQDGQVGYGYTF. For the CDR3, the DNA is TGCGCCAGCAGCCAAGACGGTCAGGTTGGCTATGGCTACACCTTC.

The V gene is TRBV6-1, the J gene TRBJ2-1, with 10 bases identical to TRBD2. The V gene's germline CDR1 is MNHNS and CDR2 SASEGT. J gave up 4 bases and V 0 bases, and 6 bases lay outside the gene matches. There are 17 residues in the CDR3. CDR3: CASSEAASGGGYNEQFF. In nucleotides, the CDR3 is TGTGCCAGCAGTGAAGCGGCTAGCGGGGGAGGTTACAATGAGCAGTTCTTC.

There are a few counts of this clone. The chain links TRBV9 to TRBJ2-2; possibly TRBD1 for D (6 bases). The CDR3 runs 14 residues. Between the trimmed V and J ends, which lost 8 bases and 1 base, there was a span of 12 bases. Germline values: CDR1 SGDLS, CDR2 YYNGEE. Written as DNA, the CDR3 is TGTGCCAGTGCAGGGGCTCAGAACACCGGGGAGCTGTTTTTT. Protein product: CASAGAQNTGELFF.

In its sample, this clone was seen once. The gene calls are TRBV7-2 and TRBJ2-7; D ambiguous. The germline CDR1 and CDR2 sequences are SGHTA and FQGNSA. The germline V and J ends were trimmed by 4 bases and 2 bases, with 15 bases remaining between them. This CDR3 has 15 amino acids. DNA for the CDR3: TGTGCCAGCAGCTCACCCGGTCTGTCCACCTACGAGCAGTACTTC. Translation gives CASSSPGLSTYEQYF.

The chain combines TRBV5-6 with TRBJ2-4, with D possibly being TRBD2 (5 bases). With 4 bases removed from V and 9 bases from J, the gap between germline ends came to 17 bases. The CDR3 has 14 residues. Per the germline V gene, CDR1 is SGHDT and CDR2 is YYEEEE. The CDR3 sequence: CASSPPGPRGIQYF. CDR3 DNA sequence: TGTGCCAGCAGCCCTCCCGGGCCCCGGGGCATTCAGTACTTC.

In its sample, this clone was seen a few times. This chain connects TRBV19 to TRBJ1-5, with a tentative D call TRBD1 (6 bases). The CDR3 contains 15 residues. Germline loops: CDR1 LNHDA, CDR2 SQIVND (reference sequence). The V end lost 4 bases, the J end lost 1 base, and 11 bases lay between the germline ends. The CDR3 DNA follows: TGTGCCAGTAGTAAAGGAACAGGGAGCAATCAGCCCCAGCATTTT. This sequence encodes CASSKGTGSNQPQHF.

The rearrangement links TRBV11-2 to TRBJ2-1, with 9 bases identical to TRBD1. V lost 2 bases to trimming and J lost 4 bases; unmatched junction nucleotides: 3. This CDR3 spans 15 amino acids. The germline V gene encodes CDR1 SGHAT and CDR2 FQNNGV. CDR3 DNA sequence: TGTGCCAGCAGCTTACCGGGACAGGGATACAATGAGCAGTTCTTC. Translation gives CASSLPGQGYNEQFF.

This clone was counted a single time. The gene calls are TRBV19 and TRBJ1-5; 12 bases match TRBD1. Germline assignment: CDR1 LNHDA and CDR2 SQIVND (reference sequence). The CDR3 spans 16 residues. V lost 6 bases and J lost 7; bases outside the gene matches: 10. The CDR3 sequence: CASSTRGTGGGQPQHF. CDR3 bases: TGTGCCAGTAGCACCCGAGGGACAGGGGGCGGGCAGCCCCAGCATTTT.

CDR3 residues: CASSRRDGANTEAFF. CDR3 sequence (DNA): TGTGCCAGCAGTCGCAGGGATGGGGCGAACACTGAAGCTTTCTTT. The chain uses TRBV6-1 and TRBJ1-1, with a possible D match to TRBD1 (5 bases). The germline CDR1 and CDR2 sequences are MNHNS and SASEGT. CDR3 length: 15 amino acids. Deletions cut 5 bases from V and 1 base from J, with 14 bases between.

The chain couples TRBV4-2 to TRBJ2-1, with TRBD1 identical over 9 bases. The CDR3 is 16 amino acids. Germline V lookup: CDR1 LGHNA, CDR2 YNFKEQ. V dropped 4 bases and J dropped 8; count of bases not matched to a gene: 12. The CDR3 is CASSLTGTGSIDEQFF. CDR3 sequence (DNA): TGTGCCAGCAGCCTAACCGGGACAGGGAGTATAGATGAGCAGTTCTTC.

A few counts support this clone. This chain links TRBV19 with TRBJ2-5; 7 bases are shared with TRBD2. Germline CDR1 LNHDA, CDR2 SQIVND (reference sequence). The CDR3 consists of 12 residues. The junction had 5 bases not matched to a gene; V was cut back by 8 bases and J by 5 bases. CDR3 loop: CASRGGGETQYF. For the CDR3, the DNA is TGTGCCAGTCGGGGCGGGGGTGAGACCCAGTACTTC.

This clone was picked up one time. V is TRBV28 and J is TRBJ2-7; maybe TRBD1 (6 bases). Germline-derived CDR1 and CDR2 are MDHEN and SYDVKM. CDR3 length equals 15 residues. The germline V and J ends were trimmed by 9 bases and 4 bases, with 22 bases remaining between them. The CDR3 DNA is TGTGCCAGTCGGCGGGCAGGGGCCCCCATTTACGAGCAGTACTTC. Translating it yields CASRRAGAPIYEQYF.

This clone was detected only a few times. The CDR3 region has the DNA TGTGCCTGGAGTCCCCAAGGAGCGAACACTGAAGCTTTCTTT. The encoded protein is CAWSPQGANTEAFF. The J gene is TRBJ1-1, the V gene TRBV30; D remains unclear. Germline V lookup: CDR1 GTSNPN, CDR2 SVGIG (reference sequence). Trimming stripped 2 bases from V and 1 base from J, with 11 bases between. CDR3 length: 14 amino acids.

J is TRBJ2-5 and V is TRBV7-9, with D possibly being TRBD1 (5 bases). V gave up 2 bases and J gave up 5 bases, with 12 bases separating them. The CDR3 has 14 residues. The germline V gene has CDR1 SEHNR and CDR2 FQNEAQ (reference sequence). The CDR3 region is CASSLPRVGETQYF. The CDR3 coding sequence is TGTGCCAGCAGCTTACCCAGGGTCGGGGAGACCCAGTACTTC. Full variable domain (rest looked up from reference TRBV7-9 and TRBJ2-5): DTGVSQNPRHKITKRGQNVTFRCDPISEHNRLYWYRQTLGQGPEFLTYFQNEAQLEKSRLLSDRFSAERPKGSFSTLEIQRTEQGDSAMYLCASSLPRVGETQYFGPGTRLLVL.

The chain has TRBV28 and TRBJ2-7, with D unclear. Germline CDR1 reads MDHEN; CDR2 reads SYDVKM. V dropped 5 bases and J dropped 6 bases, with 11 bases sitting between them. The CDR3 contains 12 residues. CDR3 nucleotide sequence: TGTGCCAGCAGTCTTTCACGTGCCGAGCAGTACTTC. It specifies CASSLSRAEQYF.

A remark on this clone: One junction end does not reproduce the germline sequence, and a read error may be involved. V is TRBV5-1 and J is TRBJ1-2, with D possibly matching TRBD1 (5 bases). The germline CDR1 and CDR2 sequences are SGHRS and YFSETQ. This CDR3 contains 17 residues. The CDR3: CASSLGTTVGFNYSYTF. CDR3 in DNA: TGCGCCAGCAGCTTGGGGACGACAGTGGGGTTTAACTATAGCTACACCTTC.